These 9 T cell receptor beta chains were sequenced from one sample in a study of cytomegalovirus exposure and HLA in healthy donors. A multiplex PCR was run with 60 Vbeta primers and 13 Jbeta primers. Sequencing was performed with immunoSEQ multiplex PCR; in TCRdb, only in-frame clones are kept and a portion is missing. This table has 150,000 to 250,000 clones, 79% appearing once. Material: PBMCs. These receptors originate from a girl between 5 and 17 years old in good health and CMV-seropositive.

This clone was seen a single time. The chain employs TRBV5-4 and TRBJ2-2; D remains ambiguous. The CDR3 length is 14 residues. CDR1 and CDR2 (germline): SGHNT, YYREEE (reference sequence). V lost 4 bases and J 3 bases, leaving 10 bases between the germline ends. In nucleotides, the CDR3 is TGTGCCAGCAGCCCCACACCCGACACCGGGGAGCTGTTTTTT. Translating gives CASSPTPDTGELFF.

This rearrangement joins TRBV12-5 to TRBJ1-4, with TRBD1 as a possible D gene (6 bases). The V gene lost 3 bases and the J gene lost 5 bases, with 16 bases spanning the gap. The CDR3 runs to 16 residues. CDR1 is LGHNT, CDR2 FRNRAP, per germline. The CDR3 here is CASGFQTPRGNEKLFF. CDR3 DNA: TGTGCTAGTGGTTTCCAAACTCCTAGGGGGAATGAAAAACTGTTTTTT.

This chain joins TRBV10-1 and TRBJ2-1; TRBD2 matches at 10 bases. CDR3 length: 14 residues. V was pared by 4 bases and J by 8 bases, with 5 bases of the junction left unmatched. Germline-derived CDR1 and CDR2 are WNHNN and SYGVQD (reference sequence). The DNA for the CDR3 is TGCGCCAGCAGTGGGAGCGGGGGGGCCTATGAGCAGTTCTTC. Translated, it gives CASSGSGGAYEQFF.

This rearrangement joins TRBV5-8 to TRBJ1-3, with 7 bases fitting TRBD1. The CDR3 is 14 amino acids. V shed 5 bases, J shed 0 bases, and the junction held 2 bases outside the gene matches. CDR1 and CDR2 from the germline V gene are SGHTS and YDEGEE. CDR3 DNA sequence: TGTGCCAGCAGAGACAGGGACTCTGGAAACACCATATATTTT. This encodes CASRDRDSGNTIYF. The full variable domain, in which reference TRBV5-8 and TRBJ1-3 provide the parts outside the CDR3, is EAGVTQSPTHLIKTRGQQATLRCSPISGHTSVYWYQQALGLGLQFLLWYDEGEERNRGNFPPRFSGRQFPNYSSELNVNALELEDSALYLCASRDRDSGNTIYFGEGSWLTVV.

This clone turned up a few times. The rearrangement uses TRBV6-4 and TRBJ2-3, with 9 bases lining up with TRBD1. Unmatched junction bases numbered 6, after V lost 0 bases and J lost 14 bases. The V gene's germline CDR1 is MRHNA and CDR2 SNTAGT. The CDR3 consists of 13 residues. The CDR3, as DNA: TGTGCCAGCAGTGACTCAGGACAGGGGCGGCTGTATTTT. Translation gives CASSDSGQGRLYF.

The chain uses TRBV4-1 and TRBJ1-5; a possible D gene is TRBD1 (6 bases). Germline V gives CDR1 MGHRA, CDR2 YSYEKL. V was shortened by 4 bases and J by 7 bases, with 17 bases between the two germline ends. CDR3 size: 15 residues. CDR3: CASSRGGGGEQPQHF. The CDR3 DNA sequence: TGCGCCAGCAGCCGGGGTGGGGGGGGCGAACAGCCCCAGCATTTT.

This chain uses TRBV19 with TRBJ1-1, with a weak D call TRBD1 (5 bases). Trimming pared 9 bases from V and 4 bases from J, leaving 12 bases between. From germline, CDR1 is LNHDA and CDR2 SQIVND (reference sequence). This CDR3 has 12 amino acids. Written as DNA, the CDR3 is TGTGCCAGCAGCGGGGGGGGCACTGAAGCTTTCTTT. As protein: CASSGGGTEAFF.

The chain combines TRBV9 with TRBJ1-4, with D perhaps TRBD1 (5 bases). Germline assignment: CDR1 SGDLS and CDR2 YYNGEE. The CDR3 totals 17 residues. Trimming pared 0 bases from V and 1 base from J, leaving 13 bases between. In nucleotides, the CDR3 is TGTGCCAGCAGCGTAGGGCCAGGGCTTGGAACTAATGAAAAACTGTTTTTT. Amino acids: CASSVGPGLGTNEKLFF.

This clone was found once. The CDR3 DNA reads TGCGCCAGCAGTGAGCGGCCGCGGACAGGGGGGGATCAGCCCCAGCATTTT. Translated, it gives CASSERPRTGGDQPQHF. V gene TRBV10-2 combines with J gene TRBJ1-5; 10 nucleotides agree with TRBD1. Germline CDR1 reads WSHSY; CDR2 reads SAAADI. CDR3 length: 17 residues. V shed 2 bases, J shed 5 bases, and the junction held 9 bases outside the gene matches.